This TCR beta chain is from a study of CD8 T cells in ankylosing spondylitis. Findings and caveats of the study: Clones linked to disease were reported to show significant enrichment in matched ankylosing spondylitis synovial fluid. Within ankylosing spondylitis blood, a TCR beta motif made up of seven to nine highly homologous variants appeared to be characteristic.

TCRdb used MiXCR to reprocess the 5' RACE reads, holding one entry per CDR3 protein. Of some 130,000 distinct CDR3 sequences in the sample, just under 7.5% were seen once. At least ten counts were recorded for this clonotype. What it binds is not known. Germline V gene lookup returns CDR1 SGHRS and CDR2 YFSETQ. The CDR3 is 15 amino acids. V was pared by 2 bases and J by 5 bases, with 6 bases of the junction left unmatched. The origin of this receptor is a female donor with ankylosing spondylitis or in good health (not recorded which). The sample consisted of blood, either unsorted or a sorted T cell fraction (not recorded which). The V gene is TRBV5-1, the J gene TRBJ1-4; 7 positions agree with TRBD1. Here the CDR3 DNA reads TGCGCCAGCAGCTTAACAGGGGACCCCAATGAAAAACTGTTTTTT. It specifies CASSLTGDPNEKLFF.